This TCR beta chain was captured by sequencing in a study of cytomegalovirus exposure and HLA in healthy donors. Unmatched junction bases numbered 7, after V lost 5 bases and J lost 5 bases. Looked up from germline, CDR1 is MNHEY and CDR2 is SMNVEV (reference sequence). This CDR3 contains 15 residues. 13 Jbeta primers and 60 Vbeta primers were used for the PCR. The repertoire was sequenced with immunoSEQ multiplex PCR; TCRdb's copy has only in-frame clones and lacks some. Altogether some 120,000 clones are present, about 86% being singletons, with the ten largest covering 3.9%. Turning to this clone: Its matching antigen is unknown.

Study observations and caveats: Presence/absence analysis assumed near-uniform sequencing depth across donors.

Sequencing input: PBMCs. The sequence was collected from a woman aged 30 to 39 in good health and CMV-seronegative. This rearrangement joins TRBV27 to TRBJ2-5; 11 bases align to TRBD1. The CDR3 spells CASSPGTGGRETQYF. DNA of the CDR3: TGTGCCAGCAGTCCCGGGACAGGGGGACGTGAGACCCAGTACTTC.